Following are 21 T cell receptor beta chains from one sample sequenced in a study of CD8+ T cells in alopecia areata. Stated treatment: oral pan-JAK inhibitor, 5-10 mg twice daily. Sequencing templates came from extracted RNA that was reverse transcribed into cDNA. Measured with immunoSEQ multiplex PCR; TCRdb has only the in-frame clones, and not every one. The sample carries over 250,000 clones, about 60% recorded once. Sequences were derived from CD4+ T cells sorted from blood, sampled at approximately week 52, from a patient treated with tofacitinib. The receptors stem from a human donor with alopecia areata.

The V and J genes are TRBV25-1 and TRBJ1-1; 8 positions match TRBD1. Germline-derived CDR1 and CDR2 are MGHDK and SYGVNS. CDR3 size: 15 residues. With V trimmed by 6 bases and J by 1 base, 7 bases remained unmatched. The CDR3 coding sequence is TGTGCCAGCAGAAGACAGGGGTTGGGGAACACTGAAGCTTTCTTT. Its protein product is CASRRQGLGNTEAFF.

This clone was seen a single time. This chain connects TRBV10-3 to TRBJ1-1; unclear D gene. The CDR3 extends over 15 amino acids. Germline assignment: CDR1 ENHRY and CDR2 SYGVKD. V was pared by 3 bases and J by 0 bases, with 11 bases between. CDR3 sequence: CAISEWGGMNTEAFF. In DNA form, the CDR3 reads TGTGCCATCAGTGAATGGGGAGGCATGAACACTGAAGCTTTCTTT.

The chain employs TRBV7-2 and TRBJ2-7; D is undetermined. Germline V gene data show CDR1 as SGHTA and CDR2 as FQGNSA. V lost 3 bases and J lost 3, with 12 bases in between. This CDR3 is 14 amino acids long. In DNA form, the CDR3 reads TGTGCCAGCAGCTTCTTCAGAACAGACTACGAGCAGTACTTC. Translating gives CASSFFRTDYEQYF. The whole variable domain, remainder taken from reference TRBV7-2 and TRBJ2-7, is GAGVSQSPSNKVTEKGKDVELRCDPISGHTALYWYRQSLGQGLEFLIYFQGNSAPDKSGLPSDRFSAERTGGSVSTLTIQRTQQEDSAVYLCASSFFRTDYEQYFGPGTRLTVT.

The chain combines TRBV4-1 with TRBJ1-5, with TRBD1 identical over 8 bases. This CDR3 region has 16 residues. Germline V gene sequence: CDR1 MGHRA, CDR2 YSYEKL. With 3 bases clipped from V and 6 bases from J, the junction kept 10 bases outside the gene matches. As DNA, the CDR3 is TGCGCCAGCAGCCAGGCCCTCAGCAGGGGGCCTCAGCCCCAGCATTTT. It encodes CASSQALSRGPQPQHF.

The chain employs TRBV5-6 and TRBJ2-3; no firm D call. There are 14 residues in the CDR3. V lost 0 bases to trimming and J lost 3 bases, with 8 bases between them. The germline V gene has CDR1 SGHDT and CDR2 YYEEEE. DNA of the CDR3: TGTGCCAGCAGCTTGGCGGCGGTGACAGATACGCAGTATTTT. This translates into CASSLAAVTDTQYF.

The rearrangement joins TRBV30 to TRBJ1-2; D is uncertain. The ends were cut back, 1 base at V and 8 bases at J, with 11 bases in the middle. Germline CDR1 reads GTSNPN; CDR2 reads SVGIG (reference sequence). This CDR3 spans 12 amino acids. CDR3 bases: TGTGCCTGGAGTGCGACCATGGGGGGCTACACCTTC. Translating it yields CAWSATMGGYTF.

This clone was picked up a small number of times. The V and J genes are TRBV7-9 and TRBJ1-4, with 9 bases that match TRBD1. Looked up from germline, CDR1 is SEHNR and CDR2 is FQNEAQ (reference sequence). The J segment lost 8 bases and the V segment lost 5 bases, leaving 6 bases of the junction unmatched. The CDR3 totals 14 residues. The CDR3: CASSLGQGSEKLFF. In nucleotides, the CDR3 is TGTGCCAGCAGCCTGGGACAGGGCTCCGAAAAACTGTTTTTT.

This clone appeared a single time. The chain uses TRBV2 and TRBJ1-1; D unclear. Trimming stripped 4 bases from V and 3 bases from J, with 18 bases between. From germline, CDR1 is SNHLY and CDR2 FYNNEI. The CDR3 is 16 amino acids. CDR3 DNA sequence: TGTGCCAGCAGTGGACGGTCGACGGTTCCAGACACTGAAGCTTTCTTT. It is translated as CASSGRSTVPDTEAFF.

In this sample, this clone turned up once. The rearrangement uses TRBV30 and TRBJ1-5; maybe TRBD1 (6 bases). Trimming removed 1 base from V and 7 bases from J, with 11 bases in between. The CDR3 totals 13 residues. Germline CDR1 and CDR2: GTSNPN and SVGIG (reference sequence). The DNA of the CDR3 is TGTGCCTGGAGTGACAGGGAGGTGCAGCCCCAGCATTTT. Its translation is CAWSDREVQPQHF.

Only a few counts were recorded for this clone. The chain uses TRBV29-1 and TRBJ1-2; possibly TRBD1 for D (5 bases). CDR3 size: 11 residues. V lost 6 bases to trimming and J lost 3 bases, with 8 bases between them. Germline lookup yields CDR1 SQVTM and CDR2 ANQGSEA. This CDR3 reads CSVGGDYGYTF. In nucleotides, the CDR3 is TGCAGCGTGGGGGGAGACTATGGCTACACCTTC.

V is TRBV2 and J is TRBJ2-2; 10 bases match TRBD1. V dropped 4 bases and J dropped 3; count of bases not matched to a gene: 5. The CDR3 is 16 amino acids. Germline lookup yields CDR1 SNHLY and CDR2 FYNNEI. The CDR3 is CASSGRGTGDTGELFF. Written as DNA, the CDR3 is TGTGCCAGCAGTGGAAGGGGGACAGGGGACACCGGGGAGCTGTTTTTT.

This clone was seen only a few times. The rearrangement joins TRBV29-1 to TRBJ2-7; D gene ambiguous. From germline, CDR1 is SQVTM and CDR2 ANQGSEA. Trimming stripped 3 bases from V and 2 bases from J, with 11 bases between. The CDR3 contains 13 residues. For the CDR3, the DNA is TGCAGCGTTGACCGGGTTTTAACCTACGAGCAGTACTTC. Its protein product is CSVDRVLTYEQYF.

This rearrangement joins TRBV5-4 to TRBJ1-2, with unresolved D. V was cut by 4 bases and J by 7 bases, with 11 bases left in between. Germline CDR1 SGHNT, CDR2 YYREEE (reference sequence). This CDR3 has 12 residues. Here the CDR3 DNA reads TGTGCCAGCAGCGCCAGGATCGGTGGCTACACCTTC. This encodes CASSARIGGYTF.

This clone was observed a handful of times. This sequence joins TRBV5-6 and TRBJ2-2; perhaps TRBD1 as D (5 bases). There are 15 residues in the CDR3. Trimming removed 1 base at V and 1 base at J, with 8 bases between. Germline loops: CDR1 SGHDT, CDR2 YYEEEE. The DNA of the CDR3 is TGTGCCAGCAGCTTGTTTGACAGGAACACCGGGGAGCTGTTTTTT. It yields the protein CASSLFDRNTGELFF.

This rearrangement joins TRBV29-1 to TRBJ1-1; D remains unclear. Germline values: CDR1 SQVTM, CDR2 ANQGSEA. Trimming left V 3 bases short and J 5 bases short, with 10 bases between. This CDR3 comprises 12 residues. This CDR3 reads CSVEPGGTEAFF. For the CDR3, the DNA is TGCAGCGTTGAGCCAGGAGGGACTGAAGCTTTCTTT.

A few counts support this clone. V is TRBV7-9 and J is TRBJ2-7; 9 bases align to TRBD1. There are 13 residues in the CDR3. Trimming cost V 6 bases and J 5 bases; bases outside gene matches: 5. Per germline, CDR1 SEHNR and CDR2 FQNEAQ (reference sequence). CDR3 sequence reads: CASSTGGADEQYF. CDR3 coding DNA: TGTGCCAGCAGTACAGGGGGCGCGGACGAGCAGTACTTC.

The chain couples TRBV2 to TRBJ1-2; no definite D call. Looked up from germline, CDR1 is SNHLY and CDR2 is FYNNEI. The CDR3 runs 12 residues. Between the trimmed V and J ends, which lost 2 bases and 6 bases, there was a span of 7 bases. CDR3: CASSEFLDGYTF. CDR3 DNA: TGTGCCAGCAGTGAATTTCTGGATGGCTACACCTTC.

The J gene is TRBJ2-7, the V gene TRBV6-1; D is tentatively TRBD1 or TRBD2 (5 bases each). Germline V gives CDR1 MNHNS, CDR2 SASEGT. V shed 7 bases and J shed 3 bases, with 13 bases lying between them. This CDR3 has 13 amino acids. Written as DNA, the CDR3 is TGTGCCAGCACAGGGCTAGCAAGCTACGAGCAGTACTTC. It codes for CASTGLASYEQYF.

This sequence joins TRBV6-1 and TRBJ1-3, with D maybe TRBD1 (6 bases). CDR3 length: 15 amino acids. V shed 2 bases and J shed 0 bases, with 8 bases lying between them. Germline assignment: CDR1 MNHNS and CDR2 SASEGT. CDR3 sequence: CASSETGLSGNTIYF. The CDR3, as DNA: TGTGCCAGCAGTGAAACAGGGCTCTCTGGAAACACCATATATTTT.

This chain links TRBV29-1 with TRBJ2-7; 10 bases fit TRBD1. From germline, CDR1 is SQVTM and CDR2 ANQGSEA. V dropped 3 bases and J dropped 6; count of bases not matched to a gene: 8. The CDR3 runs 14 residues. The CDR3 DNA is TGCAGCGTTGAGGGAGGACAGGGGGTGTCCGAGCAGTACTTC. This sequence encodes CSVEGGQGVSEQYF.

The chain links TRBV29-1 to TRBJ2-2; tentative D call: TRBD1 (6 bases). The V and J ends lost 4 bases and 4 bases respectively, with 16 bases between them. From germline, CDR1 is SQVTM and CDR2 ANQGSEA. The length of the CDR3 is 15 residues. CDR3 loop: CSVARAGEITGELFF. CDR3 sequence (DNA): TGCAGCGTTGCGAGGGCAGGGGAGATCACCGGGGAGCTGTTTTTT.